The T cell receptor (beta chain) under discussion was sequenced for a study of T cell repertoires in cytomegalovirus infection. In its sample, this clonotype was seen a few times. Its antigen is undetermined. The CDR3 sequence is 14 residues long. Trimming left V 1 base short and J 4 bases short, with 10 bases between. Germline V gene lookup returns CDR1 SGHTA and CDR2 FQGNSA. One entry per CDR3 protein, called by TCRdb with MiXCR from the reads. The sample includes 70,000 or so distinct CDR3 sequences, less than 30% of them seen just once. The specimen comprised CD8+ T cells from cultured PBMCs, sampled from culture after CMV antigen stimulation. This chain joins TRBV7-2 and TRBJ1-2; tentative D call: TRBD1 (5 bases). The TCR sequence derives from a human donor in good health (CMV status not recorded). Some clones in this sample may be carry-over from other donors' samples. Written as DNA, the CDR3 is TGTGCCAGCAGCTTAGGGCAGGGAACCTATGGCTACACCTTC. Its translation is CASSLGQGTYGYTF.